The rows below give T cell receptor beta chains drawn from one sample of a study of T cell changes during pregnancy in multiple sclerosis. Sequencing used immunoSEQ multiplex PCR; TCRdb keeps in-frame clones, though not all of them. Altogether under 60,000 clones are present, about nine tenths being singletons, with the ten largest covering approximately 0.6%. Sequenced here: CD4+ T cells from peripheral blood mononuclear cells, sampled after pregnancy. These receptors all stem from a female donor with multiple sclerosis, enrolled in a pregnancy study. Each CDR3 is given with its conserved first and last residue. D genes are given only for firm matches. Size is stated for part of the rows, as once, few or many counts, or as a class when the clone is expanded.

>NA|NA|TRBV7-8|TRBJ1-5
TGTGCCAGCAGCTTAGGCCCGGGAGGCGGCAATCAGCCCCAGCATTTT
CASSLGPGGGNQPQHF
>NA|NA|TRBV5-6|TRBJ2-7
TGTGCCAGCAGCTCCACTGGACGGGGCTCCTACGAGCAGTACTTC
CASSSTGRGSYEQYF
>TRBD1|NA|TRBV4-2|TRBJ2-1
TGTGCCAGCAGCCAAGATGGTAGGACAGGGGCCTACAATGAGCAGTTCTTC
CASSQDGRTGAYNEQFF
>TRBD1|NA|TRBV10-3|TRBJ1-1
TGTGCCATCATGCCGGACAGGGGGCGCGGTGAAGCTTTCTTT
CAIMPDRGRGEAFF
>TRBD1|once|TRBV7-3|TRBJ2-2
TGTGCCAGCAGCCAAAACAGGGGGTTCACCGGGGAGCTGTTTTTT
CASSQNRGFTGELFF
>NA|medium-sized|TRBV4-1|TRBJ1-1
TGCGCCAGCAGCACTCGACAGGAACAAGGGAACACTGAAGCTTTCTTT
CASSTRQEQGNTEAFF
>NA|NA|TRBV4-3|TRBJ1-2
TGCGCCAGCAGCCAAGGGGGGCAGACTGGCTACACCTTC
CASSQGGQTGYTF
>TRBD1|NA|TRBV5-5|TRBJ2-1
TGTGCCAGCAGCTTGATTTCACGGGACAGGGAGTTCTTC
CASSLISRDREFF
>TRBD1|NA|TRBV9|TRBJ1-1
TGTGCCAGCAGCGTAATGAAAGGGGGCCCCATGAACACTGAAGCTTTCTTT
CASSVMKGGPMNTEAFF
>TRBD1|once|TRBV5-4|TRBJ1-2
TGTGCCAGCAGCCAGAGACAGGGGGCCGACTATGGCTACACCTTC
CASSQRQGADYGYTF
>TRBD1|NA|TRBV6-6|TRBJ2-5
TGTGCCAGCACCCGGGACAGGGCTACCGGGACCCAGTACTTC
CASTRDRATGTQYF
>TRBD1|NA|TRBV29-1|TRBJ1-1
TGCAGCGTTTCCGAGGGGGCAATCACTGAAGCTTTCTTT
CSVSEGAITEAFF
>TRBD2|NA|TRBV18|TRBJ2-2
TGTGCCAGCTCACCCCCACTAGCGGGGGGGCGAAACACCGGGGAGCTGTTTTTT
CASSPPLAGGRNTGELFF